The 32 T cell receptor beta chains listed next were all sequenced from one sample in a study of response to subunit inactivated influenza vaccine. TCRdb re-called the RT-PCR reads with MiXCR, one entry per CDR3 protein. Among 610,000 or so distinct CDR3 sequences listed, approximately 14% were seen once. The sequencing here drew on PBMCs from blood, taken 11 to 12 days after vaccination. The receptors were gathered from a middle-aged man who received an inactivated influenza vaccine.

This clonotype was counted a few times. The chain joins TRBV4-3 to TRBJ1-4, with a tentative D call TRBD1 (5 bases). This CDR3 comprises 15 residues. Germline V lookup: CDR1 LGHNA, CDR2 YSLEER. Trimming removed 0 bases from V and 5 bases from J, with 10 bases in between. Here the CDR3 reads CASSQDRQLNEKLFF. Written as DNA, the CDR3 is TGCGCCAGCAGCCAAGATAGACAGTTAAATGAAAAACTGTTTTTT.

This clonotype appeared many times. V gene TRBV2 combines with J gene TRBJ1-5; TRBD1 matches at 7 bases. The CDR3 extends over 14 amino acids. V gave up 7 bases and J gave up 2 bases; unmatched junction bases: 5. The germline V gene encodes CDR1 SNHLY and CDR2 FYNNEI. This chain's CDR3 is CASKGAGGNQPQHF. The CDR3 DNA reads TGTGCCAGCAAGGGGGCTGGGGGCAATCAGCCCCAGCATTTT.

This chain uses TRBV5-1 with TRBJ2-5; D is possibly TRBD1 (5 bases). Trimming pared 4 bases from V and 0 bases from J, leaving 13 bases between. Looked up from germline, CDR1 is SGHRS and CDR2 is YFSETQ. The CDR3 sequence is 15 residues long. The CDR3 is CASSRSQGNQETQYF. DNA for the CDR3: TGCGCCAGCAGCCGTTCCCAGGGAAACCAAGAGACCCAGTACTTC.

This clonotype turned up a few times. V is TRBV27 and J is TRBJ2-1; tentatively, D is TRBD2 (5 bases). The germline gives CDR1 MNHEY, CDR2 SMNVEV (reference sequence). Trimming left V 2 bases short and J 3 bases short, with 8 bases between. The CDR3 runs 14 residues. For the CDR3, the DNA is TGTGCCAGCAGTTTAACGGGGTACTACAATGAGCAGTTCTTC. Encoded protein: CASSLTGYYNEQFF.

In this sample, this clonotype turned up once. The rearrangement links TRBV6-5 to TRBJ1-2; D may be TRBD1 (6 bases). CDR1 MNHEY and CDR2 SVGAGI come from the germline V gene. The germline V and J ends were trimmed by 2 bases and 10 bases, with 14 bases remaining between them. The CDR3 extends over 13 amino acids. CDR3 sequence: CASSYGLKGDYTF. The CDR3 nucleotides read TGTGCCAGCAGTTACGGACTGAAGGGGGACTACACCTTC.

The sample holds a few counts of this clonotype. This chain links TRBV10-3 with TRBJ2-2, with 7 bases fitting TRBD2. Looked up from germline, CDR1 is ENHRY and CDR2 is SYGVKD. J lost 4 bases, V lost 10 bases, and 9 bases had no gene match. The CDR3 covers 14 residues. DNA of the CDR3: TGTGCCACACAGCAACGGGGGGTCACCGGGGAGCTGTTTTTT. Amino acids: CATQQRGVTGELFF.

The CDR3 region is CASSLEGWAFSGNTIYF. The CDR3 DNA is TGTGCCAGCAGCTTAGAAGGATGGGCCTTCTCTGGAAACACCATATATTTT. The rearrangement links TRBV11-2 to TRBJ1-3; no firm D call. Trimming took off 0 bases at V and 0 bases at J, with 12 bases between the two ends. CDR1 and CDR2 (germline): SGHAT, FQNNGV. The CDR3 sequence is 17 residues long.

This clonotype was seen many times. The chain uses TRBV11-2 and TRBJ2-5, with no clear D. V lost 1 base and J 4 bases, leaving 10 bases between the germline ends. The CDR3 is 14 residues long. Per the germline V gene, CDR1 is SGHAT and CDR2 is FQNNGV. The CDR3 nucleotides read TGTGCCAGCAGCTTAGGGCAAGTTAGAGAGACCCAGTACTTC. Translating it yields CASSLGQVRETQYF.

V gene TRBV5-1 combines with J gene TRBJ2-5; D gene ambiguous. Germline loops: CDR1 SGHRS, CDR2 YFSETQ. Trimming pared 4 bases from V and 5 bases from J, leaving 15 bases between. This CDR3 is 14 amino acids long. In DNA form, the CDR3 reads TGCGCCAGCAGCGTGTTGAATAGTGGGGAGACCCAGTACTTC. Amino acid sequence: CASSVLNSGETQYF.

The genes are TRBV24-1 and TRBJ2-3; 8 bases are shared with TRBD1. Trimming removed 4 bases from V and 2 bases from J; junction bases left unmatched: 10. The germline V gene has CDR1 KGHDR and CDR2 SFDVKD. The CDR3 loop spans 17 amino acids. DNA for the CDR3: TGTGCCACCAGTGACGGTACCGGGACAGGTTACACAGATACGCAGTATTTT. Its translation: CATSDGTGTGYTDTQYF.

This clonotype was recorded a few times. The chain links TRBV12-3 or TRBV12-4 to TRBJ2-1; 14 bases fit TRBD2. With 3 bases clipped from V and 6 bases from J, the junction kept 10 bases outside the gene matches. This CDR3 comprises 18 residues. CDR3 region: CASSFKCRTSGRCNEQFF. The CDR3 DNA is TGTGCCAGCAGTTTTAAGTGTAGGACTAGCGGGAGGTGCAATGAGCAGTTCTTC.

This chain links TRBV7-8 with TRBJ1-2; 7 nucleotides line up with TRBD1. With V trimmed by 4 bases and J by 4 bases, 6 bases remained unmatched. Germline V CDR1 and CDR2: SGHVS, FQNEAQ. The CDR3 runs 14 residues. This chain's CDR3 is CASSSAPGGYGYTF. The CDR3 region has the DNA TGTGCCAGCAGCTCGGCCCCAGGGGGCTATGGCTACACCTTC.

For this clonotype: This CDR3 is missing its conserved last phenylalanine or tryptophan, likely due to a read error. The chain is built from TRBV12-3 or TRBV12-4 and TRBJ2-1; D gene uncertain. V lost 5 bases and J lost 1, with 9 bases in between. This CDR3 contains 14 residues. CDR3 protein: CASSPPPSYNEQFL. CDR3 nucleotides: TGTGCCAGCAGTCCACCTCCGTCCTACAATGAGCAGTTCCTC.

This clonotype has a count of ten or more. This chain uses TRBV20-1 with TRBJ1-2, with D possibly TRBD1 on 5 matching bases. The length of the CDR3 is 13 residues. Trimming took 3 bases from V and 3 from J, leaving 11 bases between them. Germline loops: CDR1 DFQATT, CDR2 SNEGSKA (reference sequence). The CDR3 is CSASRGGHYGYTF. As DNA, the CDR3 is TGCAGTGCTAGTAGGGGCGGTCACTATGGCTACACCTTC.

The table lists this clonotype with many counts. V gene TRBV13 combines with J gene TRBJ1-6; maybe TRBD1 (5 bases). Germline CDR1 and CDR2: PRHDT and FYEKMQ (reference sequence). The CDR3 is 14 residues long. V shed 6 bases and J shed 5 bases, with 11 bases lying between them. The DNA of the CDR3 is TGTGCCAGCAGTCGGGACCGAAATAATTCACCCCTCCACTTT. The encoded protein is CASSRDRNNSPLHF. The whole variable domain, filled in from reference TRBV13 and TRBJ1-6, reads AAGVIQSPRHLIKEKRETATLKCYPIPRHDTVYWYQQGPGQDPQFLISFYEKMQSDKGSIPDRFSAQQFSDYHSELNMSSLELGDSALYFCASSRDRNNSPLHFGNGTRLTVT.

The chain uses TRBV12-3 or TRBV12-4 and TRBJ2-4; D gene ambiguous. The CDR3 length is 14 residues. Trimming took off 3 bases at V and 1 base at J, with 7 bases between the two ends. This CDR3 is CASSLMGAKNIQYF. DNA of the CDR3: TGTGCCAGCAGTTTGATGGGGGCCAAAAACATTCAGTACTTC.

The gene calls are TRBV30 and TRBJ2-1; TRBD2 aligns across 9 bases. V shed 7 bases and J 2 bases; nucleotides not matched to a gene: 6. Per germline, CDR1 GTSNPN and CDR2 SVGIG (reference sequence). The CDR3 runs 14 residues. Here the CDR3 DNA reads TGTGCCTCCGCTAGCGGGACGACCTACAATGAGCAGTTCTTC. Protein: CASASGTTYNEQFF.

This clonotype was detected many times. The chain links TRBV5-1 to TRBJ2-3; a possible D gene is TRBD2 (6 bases). The germline V gene has CDR1 SGHRS and CDR2 YFSETQ. The V gene lost 0 bases and the J gene lost 8 bases, with 10 bases spanning the gap. The length of the CDR3 is 13 residues. CDR3 sequence reads: CASSLAVEGTQYF. The CDR3 nucleotides read TGCGCCAGCAGCTTGGCCGTGGAGGGTACGCAGTATTTT.

The sample holds a few counts of this clonotype. The chain employs TRBV10-1 and TRBJ2-1; TRBD2 matches at 11 bases. Trimming removed 6 bases from V and 8 bases from J; junction bases left unmatched: 9. Germline V gives CDR1 WNHNN, CDR2 SYGVQD (reference sequence). The CDR3 covers 15 residues. CDR3 sequence reads: CASRPLSGGGYEQFF. The CDR3 DNA reads as TGCGCCAGCAGACCGCTTAGCGGGGGGGGCTATGAGCAGTTCTTC.

The rearrangement joins TRBV7-2 to TRBJ2-3; 7 positions match TRBD1. The CDR3 spans 17 residues. V lost 5 bases and J lost 1; bases outside the gene matches: 12. CDR1 and CDR2 from the germline V gene are SGHTA and FQGNSA. The CDR3 is CASSPRQGVSGTDTQYF. The CDR3 coding sequence is TGTGCCAGCAGCCCGCGACAGGGCGTATCTGGCACAGATACGCAGTATTTT.

At least ten counts were recorded for this clonotype. V gene TRBV3-1 combines with J gene TRBJ2-2, with a tentative D call TRBD1 (5 bases). Trimming removed 6 bases from V and 5 bases from J, with 10 bases in between. Germline V gene lookup returns CDR1 LGHDT and CDR2 YNNKEL (reference sequence). The CDR3 length is 13 residues. CDR3 in amino acids: CASSPQGTGELFF. CDR3 DNA sequence: TGTGCCAGCAGTCCTCAGGGAACCGGGGAGCTGTTTTTT.

This clonotype was seen many times. This sequence joins TRBV6-5 and TRBJ2-4, with D perhaps matching TRBD1 (5 bases). Germline CDR1 and CDR2: MNHEY and SVGAGI. This CDR3 has 16 amino acids. The ends were cut back, 4 bases at V and 2 bases at J, with 15 bases in the middle. The CDR3 sequence is CASSSIGASPKNIQYF. The DNA for the CDR3 is TGTGCCAGCAGTTCCATAGGGGCTTCCCCCAAAAACATTCAGTACTTC.

V usage is TRBV20-1 and J usage is TRBJ1-5; D might be TRBD1 (5 bases). Trimming left V 6 bases short and J 1 base short, with 13 bases between. Germline CDR1 reads DFQATT; CDR2 reads SNEGSKA (reference sequence). The CDR3 is 14 residues long. DNA for the CDR3: TGCAGTGCGATTCAGGGACCAAGCAATCAGCCCCAGCATTTT. Translated: CSAIQGPSNQPQHF.

The V and J genes are TRBV24-1 and TRBJ2-3, with no clear D. Germline V CDR1 and CDR2: KGHDR, SFDVKD. Trimming pared 6 bases from V and 2 bases from J, leaving 8 bases between. The CDR3 totals 13 residues. The CDR3 reads CATSMRYTDTQYF. In nucleotides, the CDR3 is TGTGCCACCAGTATGCGTTACACAGATACGCAGTATTTT.

This clonotype was observed a handful of times. The rearrangement links TRBV5-1 to TRBJ2-1, with 7 bases lining up with TRBD1. The CDR3 totals 17 residues. The V gene's germline CDR1 is SGHRS and CDR2 YFSETQ. Unmatched junction bases numbered 10, after V lost 4 bases and J lost 0 bases. The DNA for the CDR3 is TGCGCCAGCAGCCAACTGACAGGGCCCAGCTCCTACAATGAGCAGTTCTTC. Translation gives CASSQLTGPSSYNEQFF.

There are a few counts of this clonotype. The V gene is TRBV5-5, the J gene TRBJ2-3; 9 bases align to TRBD2. This CDR3 contains 15 residues. CDR1 SGHKS and CDR2 YYEKEE come from the germline V gene (reference sequence). Trimming cost V 6 bases and J 5 bases; bases outside gene matches: 10. The CDR3 spells CASTPEAGGLDTQYF. The CDR3 DNA reads as TGTGCCAGCACCCCGGAGGCGGGAGGGTTAGATACGCAGTATTTT.

The table lists this clonotype with a few counts. The chain has TRBV20-1 and TRBJ2-1; TRBD2 agrees at 8 bases. CDR3 size: 14 residues. In germline, CDR1 is DFQATT, CDR2 SNEGSKA (reference sequence). CDR3 coding DNA: TGCAGCCTTTACGGGGGGGCCAAAGGCAATGAGCAGTTCTTC. Its translation: CSLYGGAKGNEQFF.

The V gene is TRBV11-2, the J gene TRBJ2-1; 10 nucleotides agree with TRBD2. Germline values: CDR1 SGHAT, CDR2 FQNNGV. The CDR3 totals 14 residues. V gave up 2 bases and J gave up 9 bases; unmatched junction bases: 4. This CDR3 is CASSLLAGVGEQFF. The CDR3 DNA is TGTGCCAGCAGCTTACTAGCGGGGGTGGGTGAGCAGTTCTTC.

The gene calls are TRBV6-2 or TRBV6-3 and TRBJ2-7, with 10 bases lining up with TRBD1. CDR1 and CDR2 (germline): MNHEY, SVGEGT. This CDR3 is built from 14 residues. V shed 6 bases, J shed 5 bases, and the junction held 7 bases outside the gene matches. CDR3 in amino acids: CASRTWDRGNEQYF. The CDR3 region has the DNA TGTGCCAGCAGAACGTGGGACAGGGGCAACGAGCAGTACTTC.

V gene TRBV7-2 combines with J gene TRBJ2-2; 7 positions match TRBD1. The V gene's germline CDR1 is SGHTA and CDR2 FQGNSA. V lost 4 bases and J lost 4; bases outside the gene matches: 6. The CDR3 sequence is 15 residues long. The chain's CDR3 is CASSYRQGVTGELFF. In DNA, the CDR3 is TGTGCCAGCAGCTATAGACAGGGTGTCACCGGGGAGCTGTTTTTT.

The chain joins TRBV6-2 or TRBV6-3 to TRBJ2-5; D not resolved. This CDR3 comprises 14 residues. Germline-derived CDR1 and CDR2 are MNHEY and SVGEGT. Between the trimmed V and J ends, which lost 0 bases and 2 bases, there was a span of 7 bases. CDR3 bases: TGTGCCAGCAGTTACTCGACGGCTCAAGAGACCCAGTACTTC. Translated, it gives CASSYSTAQETQYF.

The V gene is TRBV5-6, the J gene TRBJ1-2, with a weak D call TRBD1 (5 bases). The CDR3 has 13 residues. The germline V and J ends were trimmed by 0 bases and 5 bases, with 8 bases remaining between them. CDR1 and CDR2 (germline): SGHDT, YYEEEE. The CDR3 DNA follows: TGTGCCAGCAGCTTGGAGACAGAGTATGGCTACACCTTC. Translation: CASSLETEYGYTF.